The 27 T cell receptor beta chains presented below share a single source sample, sequenced in a study of human T cells and chemical hapten exposure. Using its own MiXCR run on the RACE reads, TCRdb lists one record per CDR3 protein. Of around 190,000 distinct CDR3 sequences in the sample, about 20% are singletons; the top ten hold 6.7%. Stated time point: patch test 1, 2 weeks after DPC sensitization. As to treatment: therapeutic diphenylcyclopropenone sensitization with weekly scalp DPC. Sequences were derived from whole blood, sampled in connection with sensitization to the hapten diphenylcyclopropenone (DPC). These receptors all stem from a woman between 45 and 65 years old with alopecia areata. Some clones in this sample may be carry-over from other donors' samples.

The chain employs TRBV20-1 and TRBJ2-1; 12 bases line up with TRBD2. Germline lookup yields CDR1 DFQATT and CDR2 SNEGSKA (reference sequence). This CDR3 is 14 amino acids long. After removal of 2 bases from V and 12 bases from J, the junction contained 8 bases not matched to a gene. For the CDR3, the DNA is TGCAGTGCTAGACGACTAGCGGGGGAGAGGGCGCAGTTCTTC. Protein sequence: CSARRLAGERAQFF.

This chain links TRBV6-4 with TRBJ2-1; D is possibly TRBD2 (6 bases). Germline-derived CDR1 and CDR2 are MRHNA and SNTAGT. The CDR3 is made up of 10 amino acids. The V end was cut by 8 bases, the J end by 10 bases, with 9 bases between. The CDR3 coding sequence is TGTGCCAGCCTCCTAGCGGAGCAGTTCTTC. Its translation: CASLLAEQFF.

The V call is TRBV5-1, the J call TRBJ2-5; 9 bases map to TRBD2. Germline V gene lookup returns CDR1 SGHRS and CDR2 YFSETQ. This CDR3 region has 17 residues. V dropped 4 bases and J dropped 5; count of bases not matched to a gene: 15. The CDR3 sequence is CASSPYPSGTPEETQYF. In nucleotides, the CDR3 is TGCGCCAGCAGCCCGTACCCTAGCGGGACGCCGGAGGAGACCCAGTACTTC.

In DNA form, the CDR3 reads TGCAGTGCTAGAGACAACCGAGCGGGAGTCTCCTACGAGCAGTACTTC. It encodes CSARDNRAGVSYEQYF. This rearrangement joins TRBV20-1 to TRBJ2-7; 8 bases are a match to TRBD2. The junction had 7 bases not matched to a gene; V was cut back by 0 bases and J by 0 bases. CDR1 and CDR2 from the germline V gene are DFQATT and SNEGSKA (reference sequence). This CDR3 is 16 amino acids long.

The sample holds a few counts of this clonotype. This rearrangement joins TRBV29-1 to TRBJ2-7; 7 bases line up with TRBD2. CDR3 length: 12 amino acids. J gave up 3 bases and V 5 bases, and 4 bases lay outside the gene matches. Germline-derived CDR1 and CDR2 are SQVTM and ANQGSEA. The CDR3 protein is CSVRLADYEQYF. For the CDR3, the DNA is TGCAGCGTTAGGCTAGCGGACTACGAGCAGTACTTC.

This rearrangement joins TRBV6-5 to TRBJ2-6; 9 bases match TRBD1. This CDR3 has 18 amino acids. V trimming: 6 bases; J trimming: 3 bases; junction bases outside the gene matches: 12. Germline V gives CDR1 MNHEY, CDR2 SVGAGI. This CDR3 reads CASSPDRGGGIGANVLTF. The CDR3 DNA follows: TGTGCCAGCAGCCCGGACAGGGGAGGTGGTATTGGGGCCAACGTCCTGACTTTC.

The table lists this clonotype with a few counts. This chain connects TRBV20-1 to TRBJ1-4, with D uncertain. Deletions cut 0 bases from V and 5 bases from J, with 25 bases between. From germline, CDR1 is DFQATT and CDR2 SNEGSKA (reference sequence). CDR3 size: 19 residues. CDR3 DNA: TGCAGTGCTAGAGATCGAGAACAGATTGGGATCGGCCGGAATGAAAAACTGTTTTTT. Translation: CSARDREQIGIGRNEKLFF.

The V call is TRBV4-1, the J call TRBJ2-3; 7 nucleotides match TRBD2. This CDR3 has 16 amino acids. With V trimmed by 0 bases and J by 4 bases, 7 bases remained unmatched. Germline loops: CDR1 MGHRA, CDR2 YSYEKL. The CDR3, as DNA: TGCGCCAGCAGCCAAGATCGAGTAGGACTAGCAGATACGCAGTATTTT. Its translation: CASSQDRVGLADTQYF.

The genes are TRBV28 and TRBJ2-7; no clear D. CDR3 size: 12 residues. CDR1 is MDHEN and CDR2 is SYDVKM in the germline V gene. Trimming removed 4 bases from V and 7 bases from J, with 11 bases in between. This chain's CDR3 is CASSSGSREQYF. The CDR3 region has the DNA TGTGCCAGCAGTTCTGGCTCGCGGGAGCAGTACTTC.

This clonotype was counted between two and nine times. The DNA for the CDR3 is TGCGCCAGCAGCCAGATCCGGGCGGATACGCAGTATTTT. Amino acids: CASSQIRADTQYF. The chain is built from TRBV4-1 and TRBJ2-3; no clear D. Trimming removed 3 bases from V and 6 bases from J, with 10 bases in between. Germline CDR1 MGHRA, CDR2 YSYEKL. The CDR3 sequence is 13 residues long.

This clonotype was observed a handful of times. This chain links TRBV29-1 with TRBJ2-3, with 12 bases lining up with TRBD2. After removal of 6 bases from V and 6 bases from J, the junction contained 10 bases not matched to a gene. Looked up from germline, CDR1 is SQVTM and CDR2 is ANQGSEA. This CDR3 region has 15 residues. CDR3 DNA sequence: TGCAGCGTCAACAAACTAGCGGGAGGAGTGGATACGCAGTATTTT. Amino acids: CSVNKLAGGVDTQYF.

V is TRBV5-1 and J is TRBJ2-1, with TRBD2 identical over 8 bases. CDR3 length equals 14 residues. V was clipped by 0 bases and J by 9 bases; unmatched bases: 5. Per germline, CDR1 SGHRS and CDR2 YFSETQ. CDR3 protein: CASSLGTREAEQFF. The CDR3 DNA is TGCGCCAGCAGCTTGGGGACGCGGGAGGCTGAGCAGTTCTTC.

This clonotype was counted a few times. A read error is possible here, since a much larger clone lies one base away. Because the CDR3 is missing its conserved closing phenylalanine or tryptophan, this is likely a read error. The rearrangement links TRBV28 to TRBJ2-5; D perhaps matches TRBD1 (6 bases). Germline lookup yields CDR1 MDHEN and CDR2 SYDVKM. This CDR3 is 14 amino acids long. Deletions cut 7 bases from V and 5 bases from J, with 17 bases between. CDR3 region: CASTQTGTPETQYV. The CDR3 region has the DNA TGTGCCAGCACCCAAACCGGGACACCGGAGACCCAGTACGTC.

This clonotype was found many times. This chain uses TRBV5-4 with TRBJ2-2; the match to TRBD2 covers 10 bases. Germline V lookup: CDR1 SGHNT, CDR2 YYREEE (reference sequence). The ends lost 4 bases at V and 5 bases at J; junction bases unmatched: 8. The CDR3 loop spans 16 amino acids. CDR3 in amino acids: CASSPSPAGGTGELFF. CDR3 nucleotide sequence: TGTGCCAGCAGCCCCAGCCCAGCGGGAGGGACCGGGGAGCTGTTTTTT. Full variable domain (rest looked up from reference TRBV5-4 and TRBJ2-2): ETGVTQSPTHLIKTRGQQVTLRCSSQSGHNTVSWYQQALGQGPQFIFQYYREEENGRGNFPPRFSGLQFPNYSSELNVNALELDDSALYLCASSPSPAGGTGELFFGEGSRLTVL.

This clonotype has a single count. The chain employs TRBV3-1 and TRBJ2-1; 9 positions agree with TRBD2. CDR3 size: 15 residues. Per the germline V gene, CDR1 is LGHDT and CDR2 is YNNKEL (reference sequence). V lost 1 base and J lost 8; bases outside the gene matches: 6. For the CDR3, the DNA is TGTGCCAGCAGCCAAGTAGCGGGGGCTCGGGATGAGCAGTTCTTC. It translates to CASSQVAGARDEQFF.

V and J are TRBV5-5 and TRBJ1-3; 7 nucleotides line up with TRBD1. Looked up from germline, CDR1 is SGHKS and CDR2 is YYEKEE (reference sequence). The V segment lost 4 bases and the J segment 0 bases; nucleotides outside the gene matches: 4. The CDR3 spans 15 residues. Written as DNA, the CDR3 is TGTGCCAGCAGCCGACAGGGTATCTCTGGAAACACCATATATTTT. Translated, it gives CASSRQGISGNTIYF.

This chain links TRBV7-9 with TRBJ1-1; the D is unclear. Trimming removed 1 base from V and 0 bases from J, with 15 bases in between. The CDR3 totals 17 residues. Germline V CDR1 and CDR2: SEHNR, FQNEAQ (reference sequence). The CDR3 DNA sequence: TGTGCCAGCAGCTTAGATTTTAGGTGGCAGATGAACACTGAAGCTTTCTTT. It translates to CASSLDFRWQMNTEAFF.

V is TRBV7-9 and J is TRBJ2-3, with a possible D match to TRBD2 (5 bases). The V and J ends lost 5 bases and 2 bases respectively, with 14 bases between them. CDR1 is SEHNR and CDR2 is FQNEAQ in the germline V gene (reference sequence). This CDR3 contains 15 residues. The CDR3 spells CASSALASNTDTQYF. For the CDR3, the DNA is TGTGCCAGCAGCGCCTTAGCGTCTAACACAGATACGCAGTATTTT.

This chain connects TRBV20-1 to TRBJ2-3; 7 bases match TRBD2. With V trimmed by 5 bases and J by 1 base, 9 bases remained unmatched. The CDR3 covers 15 residues. Looked up from germline, CDR1 is DFQATT and CDR2 is SNEGSKA (reference sequence). For the CDR3, the DNA is TGCAGTGCTGAAAGACAGCGGGGTCGCACAGATACGCAGTATTTT. Its protein product is CSAERQRGRTDTQYF.

This clonotype was recorded a few times. The chain carries TRBV20-1 and TRBJ2-7; D not certain. Deletions cut 0 bases from V and 2 bases from J, with 5 bases between. The CDR3 has 12 amino acids. Germline CDR1 and CDR2: DFQATT and SNEGSKA (reference sequence). Here the CDR3 reads CSAREPPYEQYF. The CDR3, as DNA: TGCAGTGCTAGAGAGCCGCCCTACGAGCAGTACTTC.

This clonotype has more than one count but fewer than ten. The V and J genes are TRBV29-1 and TRBJ1-2; D is ambiguous. V was shortened by 3 bases and J by 4 bases, with 6 bases between the two germline ends. This CDR3 region has 11 residues. CDR1 SQVTM and CDR2 ANQGSEA come from the germline V gene. The CDR3 nucleotides read TGCAGCGTTGAGGGCTTCTATGGCTACACCTTC. Protein: CSVEGFYGYTF.

This clonotype was seen more than once but under ten times. The J gene is TRBJ2-7, the V gene TRBV5-1; D unclear. The germline V gene encodes CDR1 SGHRS and CDR2 YFSETQ. The length of the CDR3 is 12 residues. V was trimmed by 1 base and J by 6 bases, leaving 8 bases between them. CDR3 coding DNA: TGCGCCAGCAGCTTGAAAGGGTCCGAGCAGTACTTC. It is translated as CASSLKGSEQYF.

The chain has TRBV28 and TRBJ2-1, with 8 bases that match TRBD1. Germline CDR1 MDHEN, CDR2 SYDVKM. With V trimmed by 5 bases and J by 7 bases, 13 bases remained unmatched. CDR3 length equals 16 residues. This chain's CDR3 is CASSRSRGLDWNEQFF. Here the CDR3 DNA reads TGTGCCAGCAGTCGATCCAGGGGGCTTGATTGGAATGAGCAGTTCTTC.

This clonotype was counted at least ten times. The chain combines TRBV29-1 with TRBJ2-3; 7 bases agree with TRBD1. This CDR3 is built from 16 residues. CDR1 is SQVTM, CDR2 ANQGSEA, per germline. Trimming at V came to 0 bases and at J to 9 bases, leaving 15 bases not matched to a gene. The CDR3 region has the DNA TGCAGCGTTGAAGATGGGTGGACAGGACCCCCGTGGACGCAGTATTTT. Amino acid sequence: CSVEDGWTGPPWTQYF.

This clonotype showed up just a few times. The CDR3 region is CASSLGGSTREQYF. The CDR3 nucleotides are TGTGCCAGCAGCTTAGGGGGCTCTACGAGGGAGCAGTACTTC. J is TRBJ2-7 and V is TRBV7-9; D possibly corresponds to TRBD1 (5 bases). This CDR3 is 14 amino acids long. The V and J ends lost 1 base and 7 bases respectively, with 14 bases between them. Germline V CDR1 and CDR2: SEHNR, FQNEAQ (reference sequence).

This clonotype has just a few counts. J is TRBJ2-1 and V is TRBV20-1; D gene unclear. Germline V CDR1 and CDR2: DFQATT, SNEGSKA (reference sequence). Trimming stripped 0 bases from V and 6 bases from J, with 12 bases between. This CDR3 contains 14 residues. CDR3 sequence reads: CSAREPGKFNEQFF. The CDR3 bases are TGCAGTGCTAGAGAACCAGGAAAATTCAATGAGCAGTTCTTC.

The chain links TRBV20-1 to TRBJ2-7; D is unresolved. The V gene lost 7 bases and the J gene lost 5 bases, with 12 bases spanning the gap. Germline V gene lookup returns CDR1 DFQATT and CDR2 SNEGSKA (reference sequence). This CDR3 contains 11 residues. This chain's CDR3 is CSVGLQDEQYF. The DNA of the CDR3 is TGCAGTGTAGGCCTGCAGGACGAGCAGTACTTC.